This entry is about one T cell receptor (beta chain). Its specificity is unknown. This sample is part of a study of cytomegalovirus exposure and HLA in healthy donors. V gave up 5 bases and J gave up 5 bases; unmatched junction bases: 11. The V gene's germline CDR1 is SGHVS and CDR2 FQNEAQ. The length of the CDR3 is 15 residues. PCR primers comprised 60 Vbeta and 13 Jbeta primers. Assay used: immunoSEQ multiplex PCR; TCRdb lists only in-frame clones, some missing. The data show 100,000 to 150,000 clones, 80% seen once. Study results and caveats: As confirmed in vitro, three CMV-associated chains were specific for CMV antigens. TCR beta chains numbering more than 150 were designated cytomegalovirus-associated. In a later analysis, TCR beta V- and J-gene trimming showed a link to a missense DCLRE1C variant.

Source material: PBMCs. V usage is TRBV7-8 and J usage is TRBJ2-5; TRBD2 agrees at 7 bases. The clonotype originates from a man younger than 45 in good health and CMV-seropositive. The CDR3 sequence: CASSLSWGGTETQYF. The CDR3 DNA sequence: TGTGCCAGCAGCCTATCCTGGGGGGGGACGGAGACCCAGTACTTC.